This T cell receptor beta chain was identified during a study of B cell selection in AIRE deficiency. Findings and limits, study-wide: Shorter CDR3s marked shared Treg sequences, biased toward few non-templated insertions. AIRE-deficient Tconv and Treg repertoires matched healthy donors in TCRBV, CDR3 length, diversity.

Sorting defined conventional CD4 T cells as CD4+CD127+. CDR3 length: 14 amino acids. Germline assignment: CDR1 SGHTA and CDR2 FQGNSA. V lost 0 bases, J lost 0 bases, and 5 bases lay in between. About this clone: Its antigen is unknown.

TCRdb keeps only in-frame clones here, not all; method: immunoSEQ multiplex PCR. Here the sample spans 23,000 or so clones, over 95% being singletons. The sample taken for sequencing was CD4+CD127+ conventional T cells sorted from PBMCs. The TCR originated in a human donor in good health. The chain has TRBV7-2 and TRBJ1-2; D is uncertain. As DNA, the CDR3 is TGTGCCAGCAGCTTAGCTGTGGCTAACTATGGCTACACCTTC. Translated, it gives CASSLAVANYGYTF.